These 3 T cell receptor beta chains were all obtained from the same sample, sequenced in a study of T cell changes during pregnancy in multiple sclerosis. This table comes from immunoSEQ multiplex PCR, and its TCRdb copy is limited to in-frame clones, with some not included. Of tens of thousands of clones in the sample, 90% were seen once. Sample: peripheral blood, taken in the first trimester of pregnancy. The receptors were sampled from a female donor in good health, enrolled as a control in a pregnancy study.

CDR3 bases: TGCACCAGCAGCCAAAAGAGGGGGATAGCGGGGGATTCAGATGAGCAGTTCTTC. Translated: CTSSQKRGIAGDSDEQFF. V and J are TRBV1 and TRBJ2-1; the table's TRBD2 call for D was not verified on the DNA. TRBV1 is a recognized pseudogene. This CDR3 has 18 residues.

The V gene is TRBV6-5, the J gene TRBJ2-3; D not certain. The CDR3 has 12 amino acids. Germline CDR1 and CDR2: MNHEY and SVGAGI. V shed 5 bases and J shed 6 bases, with 9 bases lying between them. The CDR3 protein is CASSLTGDTQYF. The CDR3 nucleotides read TGTGCCAGCAGTCTGACTGGGGATACGCAGTATTTT.

The rearrangement uses TRBV27 and TRBJ1-1; tentative D call: TRBD1 (5 bases). The CDR3 spans 15 residues. Trimming shortened V by 3 bases and J by 1 base, and 12 bases separated the two germline ends. CDR1 MNHEY and CDR2 SMNVEV come from the germline V gene (reference sequence). The CDR3 nucleotides are TGTGCCAGCAGTTTGGCCTTTGGGGCGAACACTGAAGCTTTCTTT. It codes for CASSLAFGANTEAFF.